The 28 T cell receptor beta chains below come from one sample, sequenced in a study of blood T cell repertoires in COVID-19. Sequencing used immunoSEQ multiplex PCR; TCRdb keeps in-frame clones, though not all of them. The table includes roughly 290,000 clones, approximately 83% detected once. The sequencing input was PBMCs or T cells enriched from blood (not recorded which). These receptors originate from a woman aged 25-40 years who had recovered from COVID-19.

The V gene is TRBV29-1, the J gene TRBJ1-5; 9 bases match TRBD1. From germline, CDR1 is SQVTM and CDR2 ANQGSEA. V shed 4 bases, J shed 6 bases, and the junction held 4 bases outside the gene matches. This CDR3 comprises 13 residues. The CDR3 spells CSVVGQGGQPQHF. DNA of the CDR3: TGCAGCGTTGTGGGACAGGGTGGTCAGCCCCAGCATTTT.

The chain has TRBV5-1 and TRBJ1-4, with D possibly matching TRBD1 (5 bases). The germline V gene encodes CDR1 SGHRS and CDR2 YFSETQ. V was trimmed by 2 bases and J by 2 bases, leaving 13 bases between them. The CDR3 length is 16 residues. This chain's CDR3 is CASSFGATDTNEKLFF. The CDR3 nucleotides read TGCGCCAGCAGCTTTGGGGCAACCGACACTAATGAAAAACTGTTTTTT.

V gene TRBV4-1 combines with J gene TRBJ2-1; 13 nucleotides match TRBD2. The germline V gene has CDR1 MGHRA and CDR2 YSYEKL. With 2 bases clipped from V and 12 bases from J, the junction kept 10 bases outside the gene matches. The CDR3 consists of 16 residues. DNA of the CDR3: TGCGCCAGCAGCCAAACCGGGACTAGCGGGATCTATAGGCAGTTCTTC. It specifies CASSQTGTSGIYRQFF.

This clone appeared once. J is TRBJ1-5 and V is TRBV23-1; D not resolved. TRBV23-1 is recorded as an ORF, its role being uncertain. This CDR3 is built from 14 residues. The V and J ends lost 7 bases and 0 bases respectively, with 10 bases between them. CDR3 in DNA: TGCGCCAGCAAAAAGAGAACTAGCAATCAGCCCCAGCATTTT. This gives the protein CASKKRTSNQPQHF.

The rearrangement uses TRBV5-1 and TRBJ2-5; maybe TRBD1 (6 bases). Germline V gives CDR1 SGHRS, CDR2 YFSETQ. Trimming stripped 7 bases from V and 1 base from J, with 17 bases between. CDR3 length: 15 residues. DNA of the CDR3: TGCGCCAGCGCCTTCAACAGGGTTCTCCAAGAGACCCAGTACTTC. This sequence encodes CASAFNRVLQETQYF. The variable domain in full, with the rest retrieved from reference TRBV5-1 and TRBJ2-5, is KAGVTQTPRYLIKTRGQQVTLSCSPISGHRSVSWYQQTPGQGLQFLFEYFSETQRNKGNFPGRFSGRQFSNSRSEMNVSTLELGDSALYLCASAFNRVLQETQYFGPGTRLLVL.

The chain uses TRBV11-2 and TRBJ2-1; the match to TRBD1 covers 8 bases. Germline values: CDR1 SGHAT, CDR2 FQNNGV. After removal of 2 bases from V and 1 base from J, the junction contained 4 bases not matched to a gene. The CDR3 consists of 16 residues. The CDR3 region has the DNA TGTGCCAGCAGCTTAATCAGGGGGCCGTCCTACAATGAGCAGTTCTTC. This encodes CASSLIRGPSYNEQFF.

The rearrangement joins TRBV28 to TRBJ1-2; 7 bases align to TRBD1. The germline V gene has CDR1 MDHEN and CDR2 SYDVKM. Trimming cost V 4 bases and J 0 bases; bases outside gene matches: 5. The CDR3 loop spans 15 amino acids. The CDR3 DNA follows: TGTGCCAGCAGTTGGGACAGCCTCTCTAACTATGGCTACACCTTC. It encodes CASSWDSLSNYGYTF.

The chain combines TRBV9 with TRBJ1-2, with no clear D. V gave up 1 base and J gave up 3 bases, with 13 bases separating them. Germline V CDR1 and CDR2: SGDLS, YYNGEE. The CDR3 has 15 residues. The CDR3 DNA reads as TGTGCCAGCAGCGTATCCCCCCTTCGGTACTATGGCTACACCTTC. Translating it yields CASSVSPLRYYGYTF.

The chain couples TRBV18 to TRBJ1-4; TRBD1 is a possible D gene (6 bases). CDR1 is KGHSH, CDR2 LQKENI, per germline. The V end lost 1 base, the J end lost 7 bases, and 10 bases lay between the germline ends. The CDR3 consists of 14 residues. The CDR3 nucleotides read TGTGCCAGCTCACCACGTGGGGACATTGAAAAACTGTTTTTT. It codes for CASSPRGDIEKLFF.

The chain uses TRBV6-5 and TRBJ1-5, with TRBD1 matching 7 bases. Trimming removed 4 bases from V and 3 bases from J; junction bases left unmatched: 6. This CDR3 region has 15 residues. CDR1 MNHEY and CDR2 SVGAGI come from the germline V gene. CDR3: CASSSTGAFNQPQHF. The CDR3 region has the DNA TGTGCCAGCAGTTCCACAGGGGCCTTCAATCAGCCCCAGCATTTT.

The V gene is TRBV28, the J gene TRBJ2-3; 10 positions agree with TRBD2. V gave up 8 bases and J gave up 4 bases; unmatched junction bases: 3. The CDR3 has 13 amino acids. The germline gives CDR1 MDHEN, CDR2 SYDVKM. In DNA form, the CDR3 reads TGTGCCAGCCTTCTAGCGGGGGCAGATACGCAGTATTTT. Translation: CASLLAGADTQYF.

Worth noting for this clone: A read error may be the cause here, since a much bigger clone is one base away. Other DNA sequences in this sample translate to the same CDR3. V usage is TRBV28 and J usage is TRBJ1-1, with unresolved D. The CDR3 spans 14 residues. Germline CDR1 MDHEN, CDR2 SYDVKM. CDR3 DNA sequence: TGTGCCAGCACTTTATGGGGAGGGCGGACTGAAGCTTTCTTT. The encoded protein is CASTLWGGRTEAFF.

The rearrangement uses TRBV18 and TRBJ1-4, with no clear D. This CDR3 is built from 16 residues. Trimming stripped 3 bases from V and 0 bases from J, with 11 bases between. Germline CDR1 KGHSH, CDR2 LQKENI. The CDR3 DNA sequence: TGTGCCAGCTCACCTAATGGAGTAGCAACTAATGAAAAACTGTTTTTT. Translated, it gives CASSPNGVATNEKLFF.

CDR3 amino acids: CAISAQDSITGELFF. In DNA, the CDR3 is TGTGCCATCAGTGCCCAGGACAGTATCACCGGGGAGCTGTTTTTT. V gene TRBV10-3 combines with J gene TRBJ2-2; D might be TRBD1 (6 bases). Per the germline V gene, CDR1 is ENHRY and CDR2 is SYGVKD. The CDR3 has 15 residues. Trimming pared 4 bases from V and 4 bases from J, leaving 13 bases between.

The chain combines TRBV18 with TRBJ2-4; 9 bases are a match to TRBD1. Germline lookup yields CDR1 KGHSH and CDR2 LQKENI. The ends lost 3 bases at V and 0 bases at J; junction bases unmatched: 9. CDR3 length equals 18 residues. CDR3 DNA sequence: TGTGCCAGCTCACCCTACGCACAGGGGGCTGTAGCCAAAAACATTCAGTACTTC. Protein product: CASSPYAQGAVAKNIQYF.

Only a few counts were recorded for this clone. The gene calls are TRBV15 and TRBJ1-5, with D possibly TRBD1 on 5 matching bases. The CDR3 is made up of 14 amino acids. Trimming took off 1 base at V and 3 bases at J, with 7 bases between the two ends. The V gene's germline CDR1 is LNHNV and CDR2 YYDKDF (reference sequence). CDR3 sequence reads: CATSRGGVNQPQHF. In DNA form, the CDR3 reads TGTGCCACCAGCAGAGGGGGGGTCAATCAGCCCCAGCATTTT.

V is TRBV11-2 and J is TRBJ1-2; D is possibly TRBD1 (5 bases). V was trimmed by 1 base and J by 10 bases, leaving 13 bases between them. Per the germline V gene, CDR1 is SGHAT and CDR2 is FQNNGV. The CDR3 runs 13 residues. CDR3 nucleotides: TGTGCCAGCAGCTTAGTTGTCAGGGCTGACTACACCTTC. Encoded protein: CASSLVVRADYTF.

This clone was observed a single time. J is TRBJ1-1 and V is TRBV27; perhaps TRBD1 as D (6 bases). Germline CDR1 is MNHEY and CDR2 is SMNVEV (reference sequence). The CDR3 totals 15 residues. Deletions cut 5 bases from V and 1 base from J, with 14 bases between. In nucleotides, the CDR3 is TGTGCCAGCAGTCCCCTTTACAGGGAGAACACTGAAGCTTTCTTT. It yields the protein CASSPLYRENTEAFF.

This chain joins TRBV6-5 and TRBJ2-1, with 9 bases that match TRBD2. V shed 3 bases and J 6 bases; nucleotides not matched to a gene: 6. The CDR3 is 15 residues long. The germline CDR1 and CDR2 sequences are MNHEY and SVGAGI. The CDR3 DNA is TGTGCCAGCAGTTATGACACTAGCGGGCCCAATGAGCAGTTCTTC. It encodes CASSYDTSGPNEQFF.

The chain employs TRBV28 and TRBJ2-5; D call uncertain. This CDR3 spans 13 amino acids. Between the trimmed V and J ends, which lost 6 bases and 4 bases, there was a span of 12 bases. The germline V gene encodes CDR1 MDHEN and CDR2 SYDVKM. The CDR3 DNA follows: TGTGCCAGCAGCCAATCCCCCAGAGAGACCCAGTACTTC. Translated, it gives CASSQSPRETQYF.

The CDR3 spells CASSKEAREVCINEQFF. The CDR3 nucleotides are TGTGCCAGCAGCAAAGAAGCGCGGGAGGTTTGTATAAATGAGCAGTTCTTC. The rearrangement uses TRBV21-1 and TRBJ2-1; the DNA was not used to check the table's D call, TRBD2. TRBV21-1 is given as a pseudogene. The CDR3 has 17 residues.

V usage is TRBV7-6 and J usage is TRBJ1-6; TRBD1 might be the D (5 bases). The V end was cut by 0 bases, the J end by 8 bases, with 11 bases between. Germline V lookup: CDR1 SGHVS, CDR2 FNYEAQ. The CDR3 contains 15 residues. CDR3 in amino acids: CASSLAQGRDSPLHF. CDR3 nucleotide sequence: TGTGCCAGCAGCTTAGCGCAGGGAAGGGATTCACCCCTCCACTTT.

This rearrangement joins TRBV9 to TRBJ2-7; D call uncertain. CDR3 size: 13 residues. CDR1 SGDLS and CDR2 YYNGEE come from the germline V gene. The V end was cut by 3 bases, the J end by 6 bases, with 13 bases between. The CDR3 is CASSADGLGEQYF. For the CDR3, the DNA is TGTGCCAGCAGCGCCGACGGGTTGGGCGAGCAGTACTTC.

The genes are TRBV5-1 and TRBJ2-1; D might be TRBD1 (6 bases). This CDR3 has 15 residues. The germline gives CDR1 SGHRS, CDR2 YFSETQ. V was trimmed by 2 bases and J by 0 bases, leaving 9 bases between them. The CDR3: CASSLGQSSYNEQFF. DNA for the CDR3: TGCGCCAGCAGCTTAGGACAGAGCTCCTACAATGAGCAGTTCTTC.

V usage is TRBV7-9 and J usage is TRBJ1-5; D might be TRBD1 (6 bases). Germline lookup yields CDR1 SEHNR and CDR2 FQNEAQ (reference sequence). The V and J ends lost 5 bases and 4 bases respectively, with 9 bases between them. The CDR3 runs to 13 residues. The CDR3 bases are TGTGCCAGCAGCGTTACAGGGAATCAGCCCCAGCATTTT. Translating gives CASSVTGNQPQHF.

The V gene is TRBV30, the J gene TRBJ1-1, with D unresolved. With 4 bases removed from V and 7 bases from J, the gap between germline ends came to 16 bases. In germline, CDR1 is GTSNPN, CDR2 SVGIG (reference sequence). The CDR3 spans 13 residues. This CDR3 is CAWKGRPCGEAFF. CDR3 nucleotides: TGTGCCTGGAAAGGCAGACCCTGCGGTGAAGCTTTCTTT.

The chain recombines TRBV5-1 with TRBJ1-1, with a possible D match to TRBD1 (5 bases). Trimming removed 4 bases at V and 5 bases at J, with 18 bases between. Germline V gene data show CDR1 as SGHRS and CDR2 as YFSETQ. The CDR3 length is 15 residues. The CDR3 loop reads CASSEILQGGTEAFF. CDR3 sequence (DNA): TGCGCCAGCAGCGAGATCTTGCAGGGAGGGACTGAAGCTTTCTTT.

The gene calls are TRBV20-1 and TRBJ1-5; D remains unclear. Looked up from germline, CDR1 is DFQATT and CDR2 is SNEGSKA (reference sequence). Trimming removed 3 bases at V and 5 bases at J, with 14 bases between. This CDR3 contains 14 residues. CDR3 in DNA: TGCAGTGCTAGTCAGGCCTGGAGGGATCAGCCCCAGCATTTT. Its protein product is CSASQAWRDQPQHF.